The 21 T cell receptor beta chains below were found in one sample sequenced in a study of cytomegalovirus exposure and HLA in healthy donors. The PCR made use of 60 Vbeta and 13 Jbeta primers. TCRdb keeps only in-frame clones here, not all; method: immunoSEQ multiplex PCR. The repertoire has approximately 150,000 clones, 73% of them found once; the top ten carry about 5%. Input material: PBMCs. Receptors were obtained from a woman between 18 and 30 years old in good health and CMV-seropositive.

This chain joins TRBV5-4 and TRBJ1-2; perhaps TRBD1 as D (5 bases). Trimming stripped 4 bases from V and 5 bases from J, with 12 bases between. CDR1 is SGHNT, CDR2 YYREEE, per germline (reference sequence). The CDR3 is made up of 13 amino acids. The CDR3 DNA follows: TGTGCCAGCAGCCAAGGGACTGGATATGGCTACACCTTC. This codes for CASSQGTGYGYTF.

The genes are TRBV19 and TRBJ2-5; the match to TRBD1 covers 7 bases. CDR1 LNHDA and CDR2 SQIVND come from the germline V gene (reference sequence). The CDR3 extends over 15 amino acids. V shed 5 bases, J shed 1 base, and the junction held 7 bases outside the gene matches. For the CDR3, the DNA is TGTGCCAGTAGTCTCGGGACAGAAGTCCAAGAGACCCAGTACTTC. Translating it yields CASSLGTEVQETQYF.

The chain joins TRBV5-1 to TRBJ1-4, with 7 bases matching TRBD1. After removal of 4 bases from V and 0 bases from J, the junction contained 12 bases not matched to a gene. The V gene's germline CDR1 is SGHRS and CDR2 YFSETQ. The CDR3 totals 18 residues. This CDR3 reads CASSPNKQGFATNEKLFF. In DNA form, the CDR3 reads TGCGCCAGCAGCCCCAATAAACAGGGGTTTGCAACTAATGAAAAACTGTTTTTT.

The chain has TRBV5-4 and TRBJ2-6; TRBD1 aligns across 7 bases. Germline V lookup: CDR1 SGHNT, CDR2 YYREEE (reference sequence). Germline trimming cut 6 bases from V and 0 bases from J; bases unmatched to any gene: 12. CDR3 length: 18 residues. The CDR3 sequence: CASISHADRISGANVLTF. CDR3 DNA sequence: TGTGCCAGCATCTCACACGCGGACAGGATCTCTGGGGCCAACGTCCTGACTTTC.

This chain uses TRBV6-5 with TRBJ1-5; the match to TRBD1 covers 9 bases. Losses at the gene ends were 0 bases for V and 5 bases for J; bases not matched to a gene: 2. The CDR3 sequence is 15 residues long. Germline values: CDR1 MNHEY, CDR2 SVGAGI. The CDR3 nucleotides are TGTGCCAGCAGTTACTCCCGGACAGGGGATCAGCCCCAGCATTTT. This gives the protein CASSYSRTGDQPQHF.

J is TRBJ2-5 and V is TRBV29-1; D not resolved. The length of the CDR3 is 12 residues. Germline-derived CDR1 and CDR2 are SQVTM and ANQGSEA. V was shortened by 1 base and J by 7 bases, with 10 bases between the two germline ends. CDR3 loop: CSVEANPGTQYF. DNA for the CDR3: TGCAGCGTTGAAGCCAACCCGGGGACCCAGTACTTC.

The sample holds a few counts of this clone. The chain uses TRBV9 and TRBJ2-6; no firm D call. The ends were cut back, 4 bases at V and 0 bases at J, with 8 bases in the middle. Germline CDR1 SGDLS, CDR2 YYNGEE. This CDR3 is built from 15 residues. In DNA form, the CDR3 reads TGTGCCAGCAGCTTTAGCCGCTCTGGGGCCAACGTCCTGACTTTC. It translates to CASSFSRSGANVLTF. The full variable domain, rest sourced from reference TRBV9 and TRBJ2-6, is DSGVTQTPKHLITATGQRVTLRCSPRSGDLSVYWYQQSLDQGLQFLIQYYNGEERAKGNILERFSAQQFPDLHSELNLSSLELGDSALYFCASSFSRSGANVLTFGAGSRLTVL.

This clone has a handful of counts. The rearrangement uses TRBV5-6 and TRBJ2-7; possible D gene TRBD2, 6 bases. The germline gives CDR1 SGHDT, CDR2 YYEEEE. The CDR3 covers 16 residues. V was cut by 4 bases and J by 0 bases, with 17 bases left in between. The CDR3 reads CASSGRKGRSSYEQYF. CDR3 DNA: TGTGCCAGCAGCGGGAGGAAGGGGCGAAGCTCCTACGAGCAGTACTTC.

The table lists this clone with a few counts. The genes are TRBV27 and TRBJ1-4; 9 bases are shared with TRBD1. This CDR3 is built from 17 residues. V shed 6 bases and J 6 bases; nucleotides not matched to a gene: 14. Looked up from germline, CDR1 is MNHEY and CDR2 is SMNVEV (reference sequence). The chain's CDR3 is CASRQGSVDRGYEKLFF. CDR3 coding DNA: TGTGCCAGCAGGCAGGGGTCGGTGGACAGGGGTTATGAAAAACTGTTTTTT.

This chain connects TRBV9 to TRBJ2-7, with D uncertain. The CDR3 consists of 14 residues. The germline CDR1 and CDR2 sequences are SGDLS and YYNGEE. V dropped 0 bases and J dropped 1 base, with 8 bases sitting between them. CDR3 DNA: TGTGCCAGCAGCGTAGAAGTCAGTTCCTACGAGCAGTACTTC. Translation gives CASSVEVSSYEQYF.

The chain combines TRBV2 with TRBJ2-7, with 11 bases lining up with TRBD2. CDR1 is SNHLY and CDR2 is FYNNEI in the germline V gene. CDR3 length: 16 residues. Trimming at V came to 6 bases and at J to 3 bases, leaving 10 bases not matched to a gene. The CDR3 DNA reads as TGTGCCAGCAGAGCTTCGCTAGCGGGGGGACGCTACGAGCAGTACTTC. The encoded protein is CASRASLAGGRYEQYF. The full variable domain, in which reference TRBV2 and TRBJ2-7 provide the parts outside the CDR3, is EPEVTQTPSHQVTQMGQEVILRCVPISNHLYFYWYRQILGQKVEFLVSFYNNEISEKSEIFDDQFSVERPDGSNFTLKIRSTKLEDSAMYFCASRASLAGGRYEQYFGPGTRLTVT.

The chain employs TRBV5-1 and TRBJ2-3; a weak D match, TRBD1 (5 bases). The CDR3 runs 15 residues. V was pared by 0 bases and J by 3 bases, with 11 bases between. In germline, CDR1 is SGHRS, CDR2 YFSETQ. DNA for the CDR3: TGCGCCAGCAGCTTGGCGGCAGGGCGTACAGATACGCAGTATTTT. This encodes CASSLAAGRTDTQYF.

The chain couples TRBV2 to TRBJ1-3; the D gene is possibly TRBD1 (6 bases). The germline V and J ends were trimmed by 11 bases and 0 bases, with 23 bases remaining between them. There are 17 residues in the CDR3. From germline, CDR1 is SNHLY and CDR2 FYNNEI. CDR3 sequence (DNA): TGTGCCTTGGTTGACCAAACTGGACAGTCCTCTGGAAACACCATATATTTT. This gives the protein CALVDQTGQSSGNTIYF.

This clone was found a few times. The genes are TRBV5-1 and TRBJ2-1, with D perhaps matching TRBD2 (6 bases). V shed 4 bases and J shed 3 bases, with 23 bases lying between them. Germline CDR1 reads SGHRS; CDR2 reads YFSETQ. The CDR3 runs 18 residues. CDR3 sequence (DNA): TGCGCCAGCAGCCCCTCCCGGGACGGCGGGAACTTCTACAATGAGCAGTTCTTC. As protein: CASSPSRDGGNFYNEQFF.

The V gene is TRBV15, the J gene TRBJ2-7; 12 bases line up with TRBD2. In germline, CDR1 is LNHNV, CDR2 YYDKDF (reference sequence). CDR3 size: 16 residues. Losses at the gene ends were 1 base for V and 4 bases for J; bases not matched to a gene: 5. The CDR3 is CATSRGPSGGGYEQYF. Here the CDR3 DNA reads TGTGCCACCAGCAGAGGGCCTAGCGGGGGGGGTTACGAGCAGTACTTC.

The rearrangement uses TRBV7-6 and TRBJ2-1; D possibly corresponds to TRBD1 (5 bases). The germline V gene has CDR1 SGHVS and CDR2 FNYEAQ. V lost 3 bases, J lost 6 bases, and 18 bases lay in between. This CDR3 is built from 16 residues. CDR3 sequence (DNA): TGTGCCAGCAGCTTCTGGTCAGGGCAGGGTGGCAATGAGCAGTTCTTC. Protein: CASSFWSGQGGNEQFF. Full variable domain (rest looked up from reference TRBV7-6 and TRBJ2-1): GAGVSQSPRYKVTKRGQDVALRCDPISGHVSLYWYRQALGQGPEFLTYFNYEAQQDKSGLPNDRFSAERPEGSISTLTIQRTEQRDSAMYRCASSFWSGQGGNEQFFGPGTRLTVL.

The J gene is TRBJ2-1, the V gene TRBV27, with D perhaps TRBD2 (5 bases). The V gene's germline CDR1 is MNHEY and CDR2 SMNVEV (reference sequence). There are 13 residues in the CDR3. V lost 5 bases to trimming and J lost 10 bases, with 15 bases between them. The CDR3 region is CASSTNWELEQFF. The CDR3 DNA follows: TGTGCCAGCAGTACCAACTGGGAGCTGGAGCAGTTCTTC.

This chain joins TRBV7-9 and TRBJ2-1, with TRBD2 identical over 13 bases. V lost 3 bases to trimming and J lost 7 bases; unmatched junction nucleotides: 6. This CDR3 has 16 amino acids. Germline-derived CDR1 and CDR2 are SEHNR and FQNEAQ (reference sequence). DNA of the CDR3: TGTGCCAGCAGCTTCACTAGCGGGGGGGCGGGGAATGAGCAGTTCTTC. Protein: CASSFTSGGAGNEQFF.

DNA for the CDR3: TGTGCCAGTCAGGCTAGCGGCTACACAGATACGCAGTATTTT. Protein: CASQASGYTDTQYF. The chain is built from TRBV19 and TRBJ2-3; TRBD2 aligns across 7 bases. The germline V gene encodes CDR1 LNHDA and CDR2 SQIVND (reference sequence). V was clipped by 8 bases and J by 2 bases; unmatched bases: 7. The CDR3 is 14 residues long.

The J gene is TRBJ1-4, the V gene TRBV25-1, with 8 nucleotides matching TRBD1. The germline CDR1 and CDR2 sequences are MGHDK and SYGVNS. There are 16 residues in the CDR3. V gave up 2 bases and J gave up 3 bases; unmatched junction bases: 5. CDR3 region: CASSERTGLANEKLFF. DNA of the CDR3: TGTGCCAGCAGTGAAAGGACAGGGTTAGCTAATGAAAAACTGTTTTTT. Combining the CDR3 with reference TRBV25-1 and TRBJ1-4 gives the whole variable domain EADIYQTPRYLVIGTGKKITLECSQTMGHDKMYWYQQDPGMELHLIHYSYGVNSTEKGDLSSESTVSRIRTEHFPLTLESARPSHTSQYLCASSERTGLANEKLFFGSGTQLSVL.

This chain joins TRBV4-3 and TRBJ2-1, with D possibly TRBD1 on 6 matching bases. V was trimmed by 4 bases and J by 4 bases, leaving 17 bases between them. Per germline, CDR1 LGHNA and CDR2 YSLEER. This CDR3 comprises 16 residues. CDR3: CASSRAWTEPYNEQFF. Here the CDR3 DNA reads TGCGCCAGCAGCCGGGCCTGGACAGAACCATACAATGAGCAGTTCTTC.